This T cell receptor beta chain was sequenced in a study of shared clonotypes between healthy human individuals. The table lists this clone with a few counts. Only in-frame clones appear in the TCRdb table, and some are missing; sequencing was by immunoSEQ multiplex PCR. In the table there are roughly 95,000 clones, roughly 50% of which are singletons. Trimming at V came to 0 bases and at J to 3 bases, leaving 9 bases not matched to a gene. The CDR3 has 18 amino acids. CDR1 is KGHSH and CDR2 is LQKENI in the germline V gene. Sequencing was done on a sample of PBMCs. The TCR originated in a middle-aged woman in good health. Some clones in this sample may be carry-over from other donors' samples. The rearrangement uses TRBV18 and TRBJ2-3; 10 nucleotides align to TRBD2. In DNA form, the CDR3 reads TGTGCCAGCTCACCACCCGTAACTAGCGGGAAGGAGACAGATACGCAGTATTTT. Translated, it gives CASSPPVTSGKETDTQYF.